This entry lists 2 T cell receptor beta chains sequenced from one sample in a study of blood T cells in healthy people across ages. The use of a sample-barcoded 5' primer and a J-beta primer mix characterized a second PCR of 7 to 11 cycles. TCRdb called the 5' RACE reads again in MiXCR, with one record for every CDR3 protein. The sample holds hundreds of thousands of distinct CDR3 sequences, 58% seen once. The sample was blood. These receptors all come from a man between 25 and 39 years old in good health.

This clonotype was seen once. The V gene is TRBV12-3 or TRBV12-4, the J gene TRBJ1-2; D ambiguous. The V end lost 8 bases, the J end lost 3 bases, and 13 bases lay between the germline ends. The length of the CDR3 is 13 residues. The CDR3 protein is CASARKPYYGYTF. Here the CDR3 DNA reads TGTGCCAGCGCGAGAAAACCCTACTATGGCTACACCTTC.

The V call is TRBV7-9, the J call TRBJ1-1, with a weak D call TRBD1 (5 bases). V lost 5 bases to trimming and J lost 10 bases, with 14 bases between them. CDR1 SEHNR and CDR2 FQNEAQ come from the germline V gene (reference sequence). This CDR3 comprises 12 residues. The DNA for the CDR3 is TGTGCCAGCAGCCAGGGATACGGGTCAGCTTTCTTT. Its translation is CASSQGYGSAFF.